These T cell receptor beta chains were read from a single sample in a study of response to subunit inactivated influenza vaccine. Each CDR3 protein is one row after TCRdb ran MiXCR on the RT-PCR reads. The table records 800,000 or so distinct CDR3 sequences, about 20% of them present only once. Source: PBMCs from blood, taken more than 4 days after vaccination. The receptors come from a man aged 50 to 59 who received an inactivated influenza vaccine. CDR3s include the opening cysteine and the closing phenylalanine or tryptophan. The D gene is left open where the match is weak. Expanded clones are given a class, and other clones once, few, many or no size at all.

cdr3_aa: CASSLTRQETQYF
cdr3_nt: TGTGCCAGCAGCTTGACTCGCCAAGAGACCCAGTACTTC
clone_size: -
d_call: -
j_call: TRBJ2-5
v_call: TRBV7-9

cdr3_aa: CASSLVFGRETTPYGYTF
cdr3_nt: TGTGCCAGCAGCTTAGTTTTTGGCAGGGAAACAACTCCCTATGGCTACACCTTC
clone_size: few
d_call: -
j_call: TRBJ1-2
v_call: TRBV11-1

cdr3_aa: CASSLAVAVYSGANVLTF
cdr3_nt: TGCGCCAGCAGCTTGGCTGTAGCGGTTTACTCTGGGGCCAACGTCCTGACTTTC
clone_size: many
d_call: -
j_call: TRBJ2-6
v_call: TRBV5-1

cdr3_aa: CASSQASWSPTNTGELFF
cdr3_nt: TGCGCCAGCAGCCAAGCCTCCTGGAGCCCCACGAACACCGGGGAGCTGTTTTTT
clone_size: few
d_call: -
j_call: TRBJ2-2
v_call: TRBV4-1

cdr3_aa: CASSAGDKETQYF
cdr3_nt: TGTGCCAGCAGCGCGGGGGATAAAGAGACCCAGTACTTC
clone_size: few
d_call: TRBD2
j_call: TRBJ2-5
v_call: TRBV6-2/TRBV6-3

cdr3_aa: CASSLSTSLEQYF
cdr3_nt: TGCGCCAGCAGCTTGAGTACGTCGTTAGAGCAGTACTTC
clone_size: -
d_call: -
j_call: TRBJ2-7
v_call: TRBV5-1

cdr3_aa: CASSVSIGTGYGYTF
cdr3_nt: TGTGCCAGCAGCGTAAGCATCGGGACAGGCTATGGCTACACCTTC
clone_size: few
d_call: TRBD1
j_call: TRBJ1-2
v_call: TRBV9

cdr3_aa: CASRPQVLRYNEQFF
cdr3_nt: TGTGCCAGCAGACCACAGGTGTTACGTTACAATGAGCAGTTCTTC
clone_size: few
d_call: -
j_call: TRBJ2-1
v_call: TRBV6-2/TRBV6-3

cdr3_aa: CASRGMGQGGTEAFF
cdr3_nt: TGCGCCAGCAGAGGAATGGGACAGGGTGGCACTGAAGCTTTCTTT
clone_size: -
d_call: TRBD1
j_call: TRBJ1-1
v_call: TRBV5-1

cdr3_aa: CSVGTTNQPQHF
cdr3_nt: TGCAGCGTTGGCACTACCAATCAGCCCCAGCATTTT
clone_size: many
d_call: -
j_call: TRBJ1-5
v_call: TRBV29-1

cdr3_aa: CASSYSPSSGTLNEQFF
cdr3_nt: TGTGCCAGCAGTTATTCGCCCAGTAGCGGCACCCTCAATGAGCAGTTCTTC
clone_size: -
d_call: -
j_call: TRBJ2-1
v_call: TRBV6-2/TRBV6-3

cdr3_aa: CASSLGSQSYPRETQYF
cdr3_nt: TGTGCCAGCAGCTTAGGTAGTCAGTCCTACCCAAGGGAGACCCAGTACTTC
clone_size: -
d_call: -
j_call: TRBJ2-5
v_call: TRBV11-2

cdr3_aa: CASESGVNTGELFF
cdr3_nt: TGCGCCAGCGAGTCGGGGGTAAACACCGGGGAGCTGTTTTTT
clone_size: -
d_call: -
j_call: TRBJ2-2
v_call: TRBV5-1

cdr3_aa: CASRGTAVSQPQHF
cdr3_nt: TGTGCCAGCAGGGGGACTGCCGTTTCTCAGCCCCAGCATTTT
clone_size: -
d_call: -
j_call: TRBJ1-5
v_call: TRBV12-3/TRBV12-4

cdr3_aa: CASKRQGVNTEAFF
cdr3_nt: TGTGCCAGCAAACGACAGGGGGTGAACACTGAAGCTTTCTTT
clone_size: -
d_call: TRBD1
j_call: TRBJ1-1
v_call: TRBV6-2/TRBV6-3

cdr3_aa: CATSSGQLNNEQFF
cdr3_nt: TGTGCCACCAGCAGCGGACAGTTAAACAATGAGCAGTTCTTC
clone_size: -
d_call: -
j_call: TRBJ2-1
v_call: TRBV15

cdr3_aa: CASRWRLNQPQHF
cdr3_nt: TGTGCCAGCAGATGGCGGCTCAATCAGCCCCAGCATTTT
clone_size: -
d_call: -
j_call: TRBJ1-5
v_call: TRBV2

cdr3_aa: CASSLPGLAINEQFF
cdr3_nt: TGTGCCAGCAGTCTTCCGGGACTAGCGATCAATGAGCAGTTCTTC
clone_size: -
d_call: TRBD2
j_call: TRBJ2-1
v_call: TRBV27

cdr3_aa: CASSLRLAGAPDTQYF
cdr3_nt: TGTGCCAGCAGCTTGAGACTAGCGGGAGCCCCAGATACGCAGTATTTT
clone_size: -
d_call: TRBD2
j_call: TRBJ2-3
v_call: TRBV5-5

cdr3_aa: CASSRNPGTANTEAFF
cdr3_nt: TGTGCCAGCAGCCGCAACCCCGGGACGGCGAACACTGAAGCTTTCTTT
clone_size: -
d_call: -
j_call: TRBJ1-1
v_call: TRBV7-2

cdr3_aa: CASKGQMQDTQYF
cdr3_nt: TGTGCCAGCAAAGGACAGATGCAAGATACGCAGTATTTT
clone_size: -
d_call: -
j_call: TRBJ2-3
v_call: TRBV27

cdr3_aa: CASRLGTGNTGELFF
cdr3_nt: TGTGCCAGCAGACTCGGGACAGGGAACACCGGGGAGCTGTTTTTT
clone_size: -
d_call: TRBD1
j_call: TRBJ2-2
v_call: TRBV12-3/TRBV12-4

cdr3_aa: CAISEGSGRGSYNEQFF
cdr3_nt: TGTGCCATCAGTGAGGGTAGCGGGAGAGGTTCCTACAATGAGCAGTTCTTC
clone_size: -
d_call: TRBD2
j_call: TRBJ2-1
v_call: TRBV10-3

cdr3_aa: CASSAGQYNEQFF
cdr3_nt: TGTGCCAGCAGCGCGGGACAGTACAATGAGCAGTTCTTC
clone_size: -
d_call: -
j_call: TRBJ2-1
v_call: TRBV7-2

cdr3_aa: CASSRPGLQNNEQFF
cdr3_nt: TGTGCCAGCAGCCGACCGGGACTACAAAACAATGAGCAGTTCTTC
clone_size: -
d_call: TRBD2
j_call: TRBJ2-1
v_call: TRBV7-6

cdr3_aa: CSVTGHLAKNIQYF
cdr3_nt: TGCAGCGTAACGGGACATTTAGCCAAAAACATTCAGTACTTC
clone_size: few
d_call: -
j_call: TRBJ2-4
v_call: TRBV29-1

cdr3_aa: CSARDNARRVGYTF
cdr3_nt: TGCAGTGCTAGAGATAACGCCCGTCGGGTTGGCTACACCTTC
clone_size: few
d_call: -
j_call: TRBJ1-2
v_call: TRBV20-1

cdr3_aa: CASTQVGVTYEQYF
cdr3_nt: TGTGCCAGCACTCAGGTGGGGGTGACCTACGAGCAGTACTTC
clone_size: few
d_call: -
j_call: TRBJ2-7
v_call: TRBV6-2/TRBV6-3